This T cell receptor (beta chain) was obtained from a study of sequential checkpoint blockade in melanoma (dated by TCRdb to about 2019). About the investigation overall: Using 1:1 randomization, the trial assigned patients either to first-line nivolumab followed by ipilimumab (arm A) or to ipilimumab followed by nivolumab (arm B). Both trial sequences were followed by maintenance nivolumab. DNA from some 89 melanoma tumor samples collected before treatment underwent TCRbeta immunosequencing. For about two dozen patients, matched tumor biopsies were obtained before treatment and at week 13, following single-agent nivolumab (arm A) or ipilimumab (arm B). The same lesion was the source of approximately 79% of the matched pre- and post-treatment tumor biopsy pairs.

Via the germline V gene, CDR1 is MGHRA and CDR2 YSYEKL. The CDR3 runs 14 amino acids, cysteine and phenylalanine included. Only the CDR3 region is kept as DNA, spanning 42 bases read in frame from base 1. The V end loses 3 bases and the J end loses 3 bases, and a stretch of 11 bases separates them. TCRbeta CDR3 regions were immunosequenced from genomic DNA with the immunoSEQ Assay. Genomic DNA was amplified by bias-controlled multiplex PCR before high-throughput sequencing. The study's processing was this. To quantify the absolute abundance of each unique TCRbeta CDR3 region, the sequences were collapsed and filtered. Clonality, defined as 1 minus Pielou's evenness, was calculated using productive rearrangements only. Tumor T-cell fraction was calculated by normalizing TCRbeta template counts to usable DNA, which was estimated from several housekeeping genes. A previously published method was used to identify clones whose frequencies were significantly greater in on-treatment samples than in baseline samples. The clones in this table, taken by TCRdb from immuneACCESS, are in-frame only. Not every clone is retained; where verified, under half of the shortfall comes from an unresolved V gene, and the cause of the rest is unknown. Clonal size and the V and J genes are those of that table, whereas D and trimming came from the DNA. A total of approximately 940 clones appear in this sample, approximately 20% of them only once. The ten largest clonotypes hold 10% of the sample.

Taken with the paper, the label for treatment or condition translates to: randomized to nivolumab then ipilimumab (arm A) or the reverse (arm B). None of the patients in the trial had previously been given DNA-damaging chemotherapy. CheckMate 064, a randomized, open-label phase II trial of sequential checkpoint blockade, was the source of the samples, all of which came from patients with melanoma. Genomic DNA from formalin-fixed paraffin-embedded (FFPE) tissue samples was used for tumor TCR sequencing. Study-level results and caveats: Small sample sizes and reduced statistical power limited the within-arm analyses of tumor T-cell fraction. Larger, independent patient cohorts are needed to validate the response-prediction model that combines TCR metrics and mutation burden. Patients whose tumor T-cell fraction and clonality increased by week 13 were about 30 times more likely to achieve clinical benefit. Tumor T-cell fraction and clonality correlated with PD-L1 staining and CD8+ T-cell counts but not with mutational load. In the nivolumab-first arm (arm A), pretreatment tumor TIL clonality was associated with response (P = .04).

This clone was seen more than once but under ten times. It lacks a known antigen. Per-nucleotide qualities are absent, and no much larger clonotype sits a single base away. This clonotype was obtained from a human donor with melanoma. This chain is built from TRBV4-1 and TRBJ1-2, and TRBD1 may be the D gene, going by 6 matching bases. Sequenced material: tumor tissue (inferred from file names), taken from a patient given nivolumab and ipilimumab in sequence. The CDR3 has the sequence CASSHQTGDYGYTF. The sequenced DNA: TGCGCCAGCAGCCACCAGACAGGCGACTATGGCTACACCTTC.